Each of the 4 T cell receptor beta chains below was sequenced from the same sample in a study of blood T cell repertoires in COVID-19 (dated by TCRdb to the early 2020s). The library was prepared using the immunoSEQ multiplex PCR assay. The immuneACCESS repertoire file appears here via TCRdb, limited to in-frame rearrangements. These files lack a portion of the clones; in checked studies, under half of the deficit traces to unresolved V genes, and the cause of the others is not known. For this sample the table gives some 110,000 clones, of which around 86% were detected only once. The ten largest clones add up to 3.5% to 4.5% of the sample. The specimen sequenced was peripheral blood. The source is a man aged 35-49 years with acute or convalescent COVID-19.

The V call is TRBV5-1, the J call TRBJ1-6, with 10 bases lining up with TRBD1. The V gene's germline CDR1 is SGHRS and CDR2 YFSETQ. V dropped 4 bases and J dropped 8; count of bases not matched to a gene: 3. This CDR3 is 14 amino acids long. CDR3 bases: TGCGCCAGCAGCCCCGGGACAGGGGATTCACCCCTCCACTTT. Protein: CASSPGTGDSPLHF.

The DNA of the CDR3 is TGTGCCAGCAGTCCCCGACAGGTGAGCTCCTACGAGCAGTACTTC. Its translation: CASSPRQVSSYEQYF. The J gene is TRBJ2-7, the V gene TRBV27; D might be TRBD1 (6 bases). This CDR3 region has 15 residues. The germline V gene encodes CDR1 MNHEY and CDR2 SMNVEV (reference sequence). Trimming stripped 5 bases from V and 0 bases from J, with 14 bases between.

This clone occurred a few times. V gene TRBV12-3 or TRBV12-4 combines with J gene TRBJ1-2; D call uncertain. V lost 6 bases to trimming and J lost 7 bases, with 9 bases between them. This CDR3 is 11 amino acids long. In DNA form, the CDR3 reads TGTGCCAGCAGAGCGATGGGTGGCTACACCTTC. It encodes CASRAMGGYTF.

The rearrangement links TRBV7-7 to TRBJ2-1; 9 positions agree with TRBD2. Germline CDR1 and CDR2: SSHAT and FNYEAQ (reference sequence). This CDR3 region has 14 residues. The V and J ends lost 5 bases and 10 bases, in that order; junction bases with no gene match: 9. The CDR3 protein is CASSPVAGAGEQFF. For the CDR3, the DNA is TGTGCCAGCAGCCCCGTAGCGGGGGCGGGCGAGCAGTTCTTC.